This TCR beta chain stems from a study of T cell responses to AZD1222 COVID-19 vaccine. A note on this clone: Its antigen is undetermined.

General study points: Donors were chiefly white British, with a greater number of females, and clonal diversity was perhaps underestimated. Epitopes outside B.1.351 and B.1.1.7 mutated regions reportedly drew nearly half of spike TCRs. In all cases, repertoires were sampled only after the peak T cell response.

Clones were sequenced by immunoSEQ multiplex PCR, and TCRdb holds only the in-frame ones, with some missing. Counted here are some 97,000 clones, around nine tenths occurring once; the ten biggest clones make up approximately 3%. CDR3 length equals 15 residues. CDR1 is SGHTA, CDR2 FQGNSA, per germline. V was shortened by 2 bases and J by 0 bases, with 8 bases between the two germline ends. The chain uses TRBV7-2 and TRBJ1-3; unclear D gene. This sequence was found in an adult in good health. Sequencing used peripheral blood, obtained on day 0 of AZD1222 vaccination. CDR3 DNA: TGTGCCAGCAGCTTAACCCGAAACTCTGGAAACACCATATATTTT. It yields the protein CASSLTRNSGNTIYF.